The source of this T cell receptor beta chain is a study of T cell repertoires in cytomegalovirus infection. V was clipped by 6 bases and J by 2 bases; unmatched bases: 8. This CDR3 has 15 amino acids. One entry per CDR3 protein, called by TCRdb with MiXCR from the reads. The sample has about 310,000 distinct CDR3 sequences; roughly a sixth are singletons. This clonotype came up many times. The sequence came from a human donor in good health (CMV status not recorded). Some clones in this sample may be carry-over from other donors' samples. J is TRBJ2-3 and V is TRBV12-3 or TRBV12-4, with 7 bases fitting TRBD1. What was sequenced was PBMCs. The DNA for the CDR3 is TGTGCCAGCAGGCCTCACGGGACAGCCACAGATACGCAGTATTTT. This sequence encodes CASRPHGTATDTQYF.